This T cell receptor (beta chain) derives from a study of technical replicates of blood from four donors. Some clones are missing from TCRdb's copy, which holds only in-frame ones; the method was immunoSEQ multiplex PCR. The profile covers about 59,000 clones, with around nine tenths appearing a single time and about 5.5% taken by the ten largest. Sequencing was done on a sample of PBMCs. This sequence was found in a human donor in good health. Some clones in this sample may be carry-over from other donors' samples.

Here the CDR3 reads CASSNRGIIQYF. The CDR3 DNA reads as TGTGCCAGTAGTAATCGGGGGATCATTCAGTACTTC. The chain carries TRBV19 and TRBJ2-4, with a weak D call TRBD2 (6 bases). Germline V CDR1 and CDR2: LNHDA, SQIVND (reference sequence). V lost 4 bases and J 9 bases, leaving 10 bases between the germline ends. The CDR3 spans 12 residues. Combining the CDR3 with reference TRBV19 and TRBJ2-4 gives the whole variable domain DGGITQSPKYLFRKEGQNVTLSCEQNLNHDAMYWYRQDPGQGLRLIYYSQIVNDFQKGDIAEGYSVSREKKESFPLTVTSAQKNPTAFYLCASSNRGIIQYFGAGTRLSVL.